This T cell receptor beta chain was obtained from a study of shared clonotypes between healthy human individuals. General observations from the study: Rarefaction analysis demonstrated incomplete sorted-subset sequencing notwithstanding large depth. Shared clonotypes: approximately 4.5% naive CD4, around 3.4% naive CD8, around 2.4% memory CD4, 0.35% to 0.5% memory CD8. Sequencing depth was expected to influence donor clonotype sharing.

The table came from immunoSEQ multiplex PCR; TCRdb's copy has only in-frame clones and leaves some out. The sample consists of a few million clones, around nine tenths of them appearing once. The CDR3 consists of 13 residues. Trimming pared 5 bases from V and 7 bases from J, leaving 12 bases between. Looked up from germline, CDR1 is MGHDK and CDR2 is SYGVNS. As for this clone: Its antigen remains unknown.

This chain links TRBV25-1 with TRBJ2-1; possible D gene TRBD1, 6 bases. The origin of this receptor is a man in his late teens or twenties in good health. Sequenced: naive CD4+ T cells sorted from blood. Stated subset: CD45RA+ positively selected. The CDR3 is CASSRTGYNEQFF. The CDR3 nucleotides are TGTGCCAGCAGTCGAACAGGGTATAATGAGCAGTTCTTC.